One sample yielded the 16 T cell receptor beta chains listed below, sequenced in a study of T cell repertoires in cytomegalovirus infection. TCRdb reprocessed the reads with MiXCR, giving one entry per CDR3 protein. The repertoire holds 800,000 to 950,000 distinct CDR3 sequences, with around a third as singletons. These receptors' targets are unknown. This specimen was cultured CD8+ T cells from PBMCs, taken from culture after CMV antigen stimulation. Receptor source: a human donor in good health (CMV status not recorded). Some clones in this sample may be carry-over from other donors' samples.

This clonotype showed up many times. Here the CDR3 reads CASSPSGSPLHF. DNA of the CDR3: TGTGCCAGCAGCCCATCGGGCTCACCCCTCCACTTT. The chain links TRBV7-9 to TRBJ1-6; D gene uncertain. The CDR3 loop spans 12 amino acids. Germline V gene sequence: CDR1 SEHNR, CDR2 FQNEAQ (reference sequence). V shed 5 bases and J shed 10 bases, with 9 bases lying between them. Using reference TRBV7-9 and TRBJ1-6 for the parts outside the CDR3, the full variable domain is DTGVSQNPRHKITKRGQNVTFRCDPISEHNRLYWYRQTLGQGPEFLTYFQNEAQLEKSRLLSDRFSAERPKGSFSTLEIQRTEQGDSAMYLCASSPSGSPLHFGNGTRLTVT.

This clonotype was picked up a small number of times. The rearrangement links TRBV27 to TRBJ2-1, with TRBD2 matching over 9 bases. J was trimmed by 3 bases and V by 2 bases; bases with no gene match: 5. CDR1 MNHEY and CDR2 SMNVEV come from the germline V gene (reference sequence). This CDR3 has 16 amino acids. CDR3 DNA: TGTGCCAGCAGTTTAATGGCTAGCGGGAACTACAATGAGCAGTTCTTC. Protein sequence: CASSLMASGNYNEQFF.

The rearrangement joins TRBV7-6 to TRBJ1-4; 8 bases are shared with TRBD1. The J segment lost 6 bases and the V segment lost 5 bases, leaving 11 bases of the junction unmatched. Germline CDR1 SGHVS, CDR2 FNYEAQ. The CDR3 contains 16 residues. CDR3: CASSLGWTGRDEKLFF. The CDR3 DNA reads as TGTGCCAGCAGCCTAGGATGGACAGGGCGGGATGAAAAACTGTTTTTT. The variable domain in full, with the rest retrieved from reference TRBV7-6 and TRBJ1-4, is GAGVSQSPRYKVTKRGQDVALRCDPISGHVSLYWYRQALGQGPEFLTYFNYEAQQDKSGLPNDRFSAERPEGSISTLTIQRTEQRDSAMYRCASSLGWTGRDEKLFFGSGTQLSVL.

The chain combines TRBV6-6 with TRBJ2-4; no definite D call. Germline CDR1 MNHNY, CDR2 SVGAGI (reference sequence). V lost 0 bases and J 7 bases, leaving 10 bases between the germline ends. CDR3 size: 14 residues. The CDR3 DNA is TGTGCCAGCAGTTACTCGATGGCCGGGAACATTCAGTACTTC. This sequence encodes CASSYSMAGNIQYF.

The J gene is TRBJ2-1, the V gene TRBV6-5; D gene ambiguous. CDR1 and CDR2 (germline): MNHEY, SVGAGI. Trimming cost V 2 bases and J 1 base, with 12 bases left between them. The CDR3 length is 16 residues. The CDR3 DNA sequence: TGTGCCAGCAGTTACCTACCTCATGGGTCCTACAATGAGCAGTTCTTC. It translates to CASSYLPHGSYNEQFF.

The chain employs TRBV27 and TRBJ1-6; TRBD1 is a possible D gene (5 bases). Germline lookup yields CDR1 MNHEY and CDR2 SMNVEV (reference sequence). Trimming cost V 5 bases and J 4 bases, with 15 bases left between them. The CDR3 extends over 16 amino acids. CDR3 nucleotide sequence: TGTGCCAGCAGTACCTCTGGGACGGCATATAATTCACCCCTCCACTTT. Residues: CASSTSGTAYNSPLHF.

The V and J genes are TRBV6-5 and TRBJ1-1, with D hard to call. From germline, CDR1 is MNHEY and CDR2 SVGAGI. The CDR3 extends over 11 amino acids. V lost 2 bases and J lost 8, with 6 bases in between. CDR3 DNA: TGTGCCAGCAGTTACGGAGAAGAAGCTTTCTTT. Its translation: CASSYGEEAFF.

A few counts support this clonotype. The chain combines TRBV7-2 with TRBJ2-5; 14 bases fit TRBD2. In germline, CDR1 is SGHTA, CDR2 FQGNSA. This CDR3 is 15 amino acids long. Losses at the gene ends were 5 bases for V and 5 bases for J; bases not matched to a gene: 4. This chain's CDR3 is CASSRTSGGSETQYF. The CDR3 region has the DNA TGTGCCAGCAGCCGGACTAGCGGGGGGAGTGAGACCCAGTACTTC.

This clonotype was counted only a few times. The gene calls are TRBV12-3 or TRBV12-4 and TRBJ1-1; D perhaps matches TRBD1 (5 bases). This CDR3 comprises 13 residues. Trimming removed 1 base from V and 7 bases from J, with 10 bases in between. CDR3 sequence (DNA): TGTGCCAGCAGTTTAGTTTTGGGGGGTGAAGCTTTCTTT. Residues: CASSLVLGGEAFF.

This chain joins TRBV6-5 and TRBJ2-5; a possible D gene is TRBD1 (5 bases). V lost 6 bases and J lost 4, with 12 bases in between. The CDR3 has 13 amino acids. CDR1 is MNHEY and CDR2 is SVGAGI in the germline V gene. This CDR3 is CASSSTEAETQYF. CDR3 nucleotide sequence: TGTGCCAGCAGCTCGACAGAGGCAGAGACCCAGTACTTC.

This clonotype was observed a few times. The rearrangement joins TRBV6-6 to TRBJ2-7, with D maybe TRBD1 (6 bases). This CDR3 contains 15 residues. The germline CDR1 and CDR2 sequences are MNHNY and SVGAGI (reference sequence). Trimming shortened V by 7 bases and J by 4 bases, and 20 bases separated the two germline ends. The CDR3 spells CASTLQGGPEYEQYF. The CDR3 bases are TGTGCCAGCACCTTACAAGGGGGACCGGAGTACGAGCAGTACTTC.

The chain couples TRBV5-6 to TRBJ2-5; D might be TRBD1 (6 bases). The CDR3 sequence is 16 residues long. Per germline, CDR1 SGHDT and CDR2 YYEEEE. V lost 4 bases, J lost 4 bases, and 20 bases lay in between. The CDR3 here is CASSHRETDRRETQYF. The DNA of the CDR3 is TGTGCCAGCAGCCACCGGGAAACGGACAGACGAGAGACCCAGTACTTC.

To note about this clonotype: At one end, the junction sequence differs from germline, possibly due to a read error. V and J are TRBV15 and TRBJ2-5; no clear D. Germline-derived CDR1 and CDR2 are LNHNV and YYDKDF (reference sequence). The CDR3 has 15 residues. The DNA of the CDR3 is TGTGTCACCAGCAGAAACCGGGCCCCCCAAGAGACCCAGTACTTC. Translation gives CVTSRNRAPQETQYF.

The V and J genes are TRBV12-3 or TRBV12-4 and TRBJ2-1, with D tentatively TRBD2 (5 bases). The CDR3 is 15 amino acids. Deletions cut 3 bases from V and 3 bases from J, with 12 bases between. The CDR3 DNA reads as TGTGCCAGCAGTTTCAGTGAGACTATCTACAATGAGCAGTTCTTC. Its translation: CASSFSETIYNEQFF.

This clonotype has just a few counts. CDR3 bases: TGTGCGAGTAGCGGGGTATCTAGCACAGATACGCAGTATTTT. It codes for CASSGVSSTDTQYF. This rearrangement joins TRBV7-9 to TRBJ2-3; 8 bases map to TRBD2. The CDR3 length is 14 residues. Germline loops: CDR1 SEHNR, CDR2 FQNEAQ (reference sequence).

The V and J genes are TRBV13 and TRBJ1-2; D is unresolved. The CDR3 has 13 residues. In germline, CDR1 is PRHDT, CDR2 FYEKMQ (reference sequence). The ends were cut back, 0 bases at V and 7 bases at J, with 9 bases in the middle. The CDR3 DNA sequence: TGTGCCAGCAGCTTAGGTAGGGCTGCTGGCTACACCTTC. Translating it yields CASSLGRAAGYTF.